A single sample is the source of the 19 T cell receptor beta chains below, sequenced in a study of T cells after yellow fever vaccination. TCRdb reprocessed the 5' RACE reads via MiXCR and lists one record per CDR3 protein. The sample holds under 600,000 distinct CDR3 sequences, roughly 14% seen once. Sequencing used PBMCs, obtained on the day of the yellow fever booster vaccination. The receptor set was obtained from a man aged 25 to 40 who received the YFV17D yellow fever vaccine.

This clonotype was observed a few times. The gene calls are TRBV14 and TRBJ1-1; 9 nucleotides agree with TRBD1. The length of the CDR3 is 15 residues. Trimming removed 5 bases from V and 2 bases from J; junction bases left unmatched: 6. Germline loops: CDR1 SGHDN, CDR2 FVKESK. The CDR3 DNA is TGTGCCAGCAGCTCCTTACAGGGGGCCAACACTGAAGCTTTCTTT. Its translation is CASSSLQGANTEAFF.

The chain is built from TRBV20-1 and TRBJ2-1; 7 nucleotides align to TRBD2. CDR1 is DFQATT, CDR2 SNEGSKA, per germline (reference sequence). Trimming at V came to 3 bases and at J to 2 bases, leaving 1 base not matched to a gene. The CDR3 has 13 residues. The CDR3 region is CSARREPYNEQFF. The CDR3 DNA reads TGCAGTGCTAGGCGGGAGCCCTACAATGAGCAGTTCTTC.

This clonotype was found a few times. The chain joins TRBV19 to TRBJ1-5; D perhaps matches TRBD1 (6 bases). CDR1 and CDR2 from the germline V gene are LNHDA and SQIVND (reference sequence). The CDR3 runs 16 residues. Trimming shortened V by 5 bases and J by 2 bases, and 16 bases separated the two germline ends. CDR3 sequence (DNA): TGTGCCAGTAGTTTACCGGGGGCGCTGGGCAATCAGCCCCAGCATTTT. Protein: CASSLPGALGNQPQHF.

CDR3 amino acids: CSARELAGGIYEQFF. The DNA of the CDR3 is TGCAGTGCTAGAGAACTAGCGGGAGGAATCTATGAGCAGTTCTTC. The chain joins TRBV20-1 to TRBJ2-1; TRBD2 matches at 12 bases. Germline V lookup: CDR1 DFQATT, CDR2 SNEGSKA (reference sequence). V dropped 0 bases and J dropped 8; count of bases not matched to a gene: 5. The CDR3 totals 15 residues.

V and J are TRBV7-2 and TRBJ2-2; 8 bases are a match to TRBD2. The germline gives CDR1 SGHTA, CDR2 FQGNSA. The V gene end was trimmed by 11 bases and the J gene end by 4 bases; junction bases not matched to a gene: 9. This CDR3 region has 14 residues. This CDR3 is CASGRGGRTGELFF. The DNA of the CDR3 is TGTGCCTCCGGACGGGGGGGACGCACCGGGGAGCTGTTTTTT. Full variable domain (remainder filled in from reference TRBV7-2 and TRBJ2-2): GAGVSQSPSNKVTEKGKDVELRCDPISGHTALYWYRQSLGQGLEFLIYFQGNSAPDKSGLPSDRFSAERTGGSVSTLTIQRTQQEDSAVYLCASGRGGRTGELFFGEGSRLTVL.

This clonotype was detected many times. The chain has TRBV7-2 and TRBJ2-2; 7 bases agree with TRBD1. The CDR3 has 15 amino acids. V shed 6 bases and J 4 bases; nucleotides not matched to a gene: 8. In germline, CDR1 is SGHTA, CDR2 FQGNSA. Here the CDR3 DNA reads TGTGCCAGCAGAGAGGACAGGATCGTCACCGGGGAGCTGTTTTTT. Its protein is CASREDRIVTGELFF.

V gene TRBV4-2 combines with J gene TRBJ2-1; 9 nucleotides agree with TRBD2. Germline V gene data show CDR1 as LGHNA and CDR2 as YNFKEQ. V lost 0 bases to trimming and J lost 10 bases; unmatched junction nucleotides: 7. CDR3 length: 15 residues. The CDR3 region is CASSQDLASGDEQFF. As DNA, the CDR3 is TGTGCCAGCAGCCAAGATTTGGCTAGCGGGGACGAGCAGTTCTTC.

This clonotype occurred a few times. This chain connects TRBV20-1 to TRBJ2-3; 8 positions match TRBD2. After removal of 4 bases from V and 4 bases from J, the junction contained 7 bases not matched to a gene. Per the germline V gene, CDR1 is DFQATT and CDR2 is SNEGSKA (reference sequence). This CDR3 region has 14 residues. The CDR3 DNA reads TGCAGTGCTAAACCCGGGACTAGAGCAGATACGCAGTATTTT. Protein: CSAKPGTRADTQYF.

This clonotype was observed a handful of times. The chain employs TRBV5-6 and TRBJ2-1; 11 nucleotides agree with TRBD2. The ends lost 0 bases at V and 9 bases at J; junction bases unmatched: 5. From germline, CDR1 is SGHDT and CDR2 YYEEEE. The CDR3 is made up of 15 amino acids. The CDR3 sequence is CASSLVLAGVSEQFF. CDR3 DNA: TGTGCCAGCAGCTTGGTACTAGCGGGAGTCAGTGAGCAGTTCTTC.

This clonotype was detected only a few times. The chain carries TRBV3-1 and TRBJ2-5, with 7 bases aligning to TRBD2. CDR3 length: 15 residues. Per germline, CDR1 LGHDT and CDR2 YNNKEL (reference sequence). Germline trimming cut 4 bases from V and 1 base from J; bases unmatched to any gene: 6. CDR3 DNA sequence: TGTGCCAGCAGCCCCGTGGGGAGGGTCCAAGAGACCCAGTACTTC. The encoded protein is CASSPVGRVQETQYF.

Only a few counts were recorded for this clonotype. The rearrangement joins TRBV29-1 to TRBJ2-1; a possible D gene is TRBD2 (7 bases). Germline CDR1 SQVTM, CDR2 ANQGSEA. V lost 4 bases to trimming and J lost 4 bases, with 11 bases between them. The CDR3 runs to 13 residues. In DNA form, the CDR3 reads TGCAGCGTTGCGGCGGGGGCTTACAATGAGCAGTTCTTC. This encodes CSVAAGAYNEQFF.

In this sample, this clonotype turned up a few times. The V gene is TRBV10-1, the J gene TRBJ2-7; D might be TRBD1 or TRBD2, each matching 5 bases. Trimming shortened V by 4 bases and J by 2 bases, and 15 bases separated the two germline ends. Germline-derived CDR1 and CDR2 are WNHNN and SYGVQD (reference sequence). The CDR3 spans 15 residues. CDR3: CASSGGLGDPYEQYF. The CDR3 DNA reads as TGCGCCAGCAGTGGGGGGTTAGGAGACCCCTACGAGCAGTACTTC.

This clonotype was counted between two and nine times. The CDR3, as DNA: TGTGCCGTCGTCGTAGCGGCAAAGTCCTACAATGAGCAGTTCTTC. Protein product: CAVVVAAKSYNEQFF. V and J are TRBV30 and TRBJ2-1, with a possible D match to TRBD2 (6 bases). The CDR3 length is 15 residues. CDR1 is GTSNPN, CDR2 SVGIG, per germline (reference sequence). With 8 bases removed from V and 1 base from J, the gap between germline ends came to 18 bases.

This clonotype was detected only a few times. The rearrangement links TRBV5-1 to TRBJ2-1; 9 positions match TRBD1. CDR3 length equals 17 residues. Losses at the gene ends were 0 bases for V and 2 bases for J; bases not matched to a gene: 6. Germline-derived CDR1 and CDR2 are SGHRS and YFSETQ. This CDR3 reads CASSLGPGTGPYNEQFF. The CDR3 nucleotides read TGCGCCAGCAGCTTGGGCCCCGGGACAGGGCCCTACAATGAGCAGTTCTTC.

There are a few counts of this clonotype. Here the CDR3 DNA reads TGTGCCAGCTGTCCAGGGGTCTTGGAGACCCAGTACTTC. Protein: CASCPGVLETQYF. The V and J genes are TRBV18 and TRBJ2-5; D possibly corresponds to TRBD1 (6 bases). The CDR3 loop spans 13 amino acids. Per the germline V gene, CDR1 is KGHSH and CDR2 is LQKENI. Trimming stripped 7 bases from V and 5 bases from J, with 14 bases between.

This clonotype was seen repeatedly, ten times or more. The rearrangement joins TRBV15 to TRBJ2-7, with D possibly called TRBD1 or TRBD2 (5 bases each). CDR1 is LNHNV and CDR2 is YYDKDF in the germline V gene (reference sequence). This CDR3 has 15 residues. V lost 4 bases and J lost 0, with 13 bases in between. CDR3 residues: CATSTGRLSSYEQYF. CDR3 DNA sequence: TGTGCCACCAGCACGGGACGCCTAAGCTCCTACGAGCAGTACTTC.

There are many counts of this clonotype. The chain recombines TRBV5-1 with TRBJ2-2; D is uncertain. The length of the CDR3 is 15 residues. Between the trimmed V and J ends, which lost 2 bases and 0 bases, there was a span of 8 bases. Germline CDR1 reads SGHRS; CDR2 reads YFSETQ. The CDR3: CASSLNGPNTGELFF. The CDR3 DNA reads TGCGCCAGCAGCTTAAACGGCCCGAACACCGGGGAGCTGTTTTTT.

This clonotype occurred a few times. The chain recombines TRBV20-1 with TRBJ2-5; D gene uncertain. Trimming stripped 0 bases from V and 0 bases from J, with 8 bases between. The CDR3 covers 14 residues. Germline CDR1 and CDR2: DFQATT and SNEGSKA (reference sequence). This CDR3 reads CSARELAYQETQYF. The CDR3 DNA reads TGCAGTGCTAGAGAACTGGCGTACCAAGAGACCCAGTACTTC.

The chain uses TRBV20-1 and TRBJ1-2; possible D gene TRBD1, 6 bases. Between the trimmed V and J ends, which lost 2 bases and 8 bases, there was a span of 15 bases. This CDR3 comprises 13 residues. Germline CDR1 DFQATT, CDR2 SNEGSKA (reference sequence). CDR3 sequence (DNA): TGCAGTGCTAGACCGGAAGACAGGCTCGGCTACACCTTC. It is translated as CSARPEDRLGYTF.